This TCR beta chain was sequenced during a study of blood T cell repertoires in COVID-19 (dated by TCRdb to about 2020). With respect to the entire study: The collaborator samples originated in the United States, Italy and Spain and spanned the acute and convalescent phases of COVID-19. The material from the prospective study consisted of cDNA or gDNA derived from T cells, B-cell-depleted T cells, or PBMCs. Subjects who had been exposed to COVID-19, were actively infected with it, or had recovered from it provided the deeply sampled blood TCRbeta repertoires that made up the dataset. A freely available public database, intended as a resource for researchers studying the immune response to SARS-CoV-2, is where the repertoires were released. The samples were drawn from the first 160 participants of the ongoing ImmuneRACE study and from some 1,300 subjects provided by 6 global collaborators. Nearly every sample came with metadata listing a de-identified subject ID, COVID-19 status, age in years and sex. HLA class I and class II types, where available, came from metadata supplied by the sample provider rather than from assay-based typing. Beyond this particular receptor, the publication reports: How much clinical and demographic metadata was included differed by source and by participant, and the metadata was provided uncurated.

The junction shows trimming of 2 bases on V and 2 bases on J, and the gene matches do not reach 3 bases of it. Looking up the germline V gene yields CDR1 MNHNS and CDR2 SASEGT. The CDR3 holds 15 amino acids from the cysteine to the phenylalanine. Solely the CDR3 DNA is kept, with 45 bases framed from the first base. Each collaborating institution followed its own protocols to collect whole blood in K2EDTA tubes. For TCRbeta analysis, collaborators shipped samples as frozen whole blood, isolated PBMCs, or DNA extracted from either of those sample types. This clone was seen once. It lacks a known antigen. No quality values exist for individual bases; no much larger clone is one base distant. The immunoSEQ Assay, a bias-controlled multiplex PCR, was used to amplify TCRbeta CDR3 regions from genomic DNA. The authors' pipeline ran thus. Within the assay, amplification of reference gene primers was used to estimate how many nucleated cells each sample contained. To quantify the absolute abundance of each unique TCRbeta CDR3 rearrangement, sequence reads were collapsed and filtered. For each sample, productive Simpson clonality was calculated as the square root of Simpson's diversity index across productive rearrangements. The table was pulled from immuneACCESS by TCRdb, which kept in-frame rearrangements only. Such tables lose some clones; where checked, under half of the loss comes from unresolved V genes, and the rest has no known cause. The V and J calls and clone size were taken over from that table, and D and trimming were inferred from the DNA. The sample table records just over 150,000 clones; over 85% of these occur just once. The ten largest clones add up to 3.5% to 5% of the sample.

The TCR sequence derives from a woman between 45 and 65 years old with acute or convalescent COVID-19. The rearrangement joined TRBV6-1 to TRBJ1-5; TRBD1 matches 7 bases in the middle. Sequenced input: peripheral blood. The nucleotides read TGTGCCAGCAGTGAACAAGGGACAGGCAATCAGCCCCAGCATTTT. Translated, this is CASSEQGTGNQPQHF.